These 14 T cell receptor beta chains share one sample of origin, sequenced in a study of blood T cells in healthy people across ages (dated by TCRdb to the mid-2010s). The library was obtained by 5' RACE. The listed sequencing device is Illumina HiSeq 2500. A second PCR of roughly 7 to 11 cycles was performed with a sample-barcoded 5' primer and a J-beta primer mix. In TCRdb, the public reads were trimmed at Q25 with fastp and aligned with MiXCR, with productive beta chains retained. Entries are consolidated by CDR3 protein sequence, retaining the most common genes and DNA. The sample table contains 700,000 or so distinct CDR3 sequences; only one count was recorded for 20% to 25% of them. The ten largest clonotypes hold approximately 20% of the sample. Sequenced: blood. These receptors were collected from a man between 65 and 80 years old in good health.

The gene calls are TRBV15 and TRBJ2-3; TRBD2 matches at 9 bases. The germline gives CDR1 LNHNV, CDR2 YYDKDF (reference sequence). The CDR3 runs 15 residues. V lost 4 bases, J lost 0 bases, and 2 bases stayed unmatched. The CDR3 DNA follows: TGTGCCACCAGCAACCTAGCGGGAAGCACAGATACGCAGTATTTT. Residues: CATSNLAGSTDTQYF.

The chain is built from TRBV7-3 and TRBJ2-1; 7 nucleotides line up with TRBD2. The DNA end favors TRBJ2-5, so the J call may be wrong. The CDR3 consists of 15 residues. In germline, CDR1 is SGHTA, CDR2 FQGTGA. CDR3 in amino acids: CASSLNAGVRETQYF. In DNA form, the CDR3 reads TGTGCCAGCAGCTTAAATGCGGGAGTGAGGGAGACCCAGTACTTC.

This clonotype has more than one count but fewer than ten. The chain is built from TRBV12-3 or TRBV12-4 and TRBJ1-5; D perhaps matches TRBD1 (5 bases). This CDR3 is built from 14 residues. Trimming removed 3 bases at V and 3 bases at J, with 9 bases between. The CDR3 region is CASSLPGPNQPQHF. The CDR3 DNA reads TGTGCCAGCAGTTTGCCAGGGCCCAATCAGCCCCAGCATTTT.

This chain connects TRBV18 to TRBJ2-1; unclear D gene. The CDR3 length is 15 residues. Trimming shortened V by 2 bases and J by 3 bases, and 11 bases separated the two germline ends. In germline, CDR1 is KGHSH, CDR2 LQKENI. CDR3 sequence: CASSPDFQNYNEQFF. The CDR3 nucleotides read TGTGCCAGCTCACCAGATTTCCAAAACTACAATGAGCAGTTCTTC.

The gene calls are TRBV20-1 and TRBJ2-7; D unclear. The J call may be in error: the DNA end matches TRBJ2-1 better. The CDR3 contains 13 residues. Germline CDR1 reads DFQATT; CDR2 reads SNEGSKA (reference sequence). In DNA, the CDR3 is TGCAGTGCTAGTTGGCTAGTGAGCAATGAGCAGTTCTTC. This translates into CSASWLVSNEQFF.

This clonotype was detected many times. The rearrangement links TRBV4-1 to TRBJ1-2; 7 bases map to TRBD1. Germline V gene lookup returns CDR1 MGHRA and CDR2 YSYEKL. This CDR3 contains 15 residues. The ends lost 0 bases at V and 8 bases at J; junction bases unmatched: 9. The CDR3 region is CASSQETGRLKGYTF. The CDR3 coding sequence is TGCGCCAGCAGCCAAGAGACAGGGCGGTTAAAGGGCTACACCTTC.

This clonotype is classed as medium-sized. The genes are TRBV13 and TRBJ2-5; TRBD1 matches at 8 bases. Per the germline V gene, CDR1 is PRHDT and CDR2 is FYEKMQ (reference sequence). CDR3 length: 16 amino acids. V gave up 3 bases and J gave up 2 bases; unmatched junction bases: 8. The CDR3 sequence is CASSFGTGLKQETQYF. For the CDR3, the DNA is TGTGCCAGCAGCTTTGGGACAGGATTAAAACAAGAGACCCAGTACTTC.

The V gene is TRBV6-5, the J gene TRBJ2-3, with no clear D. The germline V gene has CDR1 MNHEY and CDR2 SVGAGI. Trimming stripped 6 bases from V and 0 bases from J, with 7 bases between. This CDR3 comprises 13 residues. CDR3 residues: CASRLFSTDTQYF. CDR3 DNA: TGTGCCAGCAGACTATTTAGCACAGATACGCAGTATTTT.

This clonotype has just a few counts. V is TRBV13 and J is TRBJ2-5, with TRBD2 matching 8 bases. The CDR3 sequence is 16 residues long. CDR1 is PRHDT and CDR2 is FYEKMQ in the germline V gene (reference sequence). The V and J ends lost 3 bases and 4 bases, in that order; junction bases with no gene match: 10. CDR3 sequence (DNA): TGTGCCAGCAGCTTTAAGACGGGGGGGCCCTTAGAGACCCAGTACTTC. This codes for CASSFKTGGPLETQYF.

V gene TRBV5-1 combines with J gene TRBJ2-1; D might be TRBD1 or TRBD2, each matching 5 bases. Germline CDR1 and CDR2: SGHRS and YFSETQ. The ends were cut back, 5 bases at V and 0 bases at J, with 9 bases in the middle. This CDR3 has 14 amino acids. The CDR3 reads CASREGSSYNEQFF. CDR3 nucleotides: TGCGCCAGCAGAGAGGGGAGCTCCTACAATGAGCAGTTCTTC.

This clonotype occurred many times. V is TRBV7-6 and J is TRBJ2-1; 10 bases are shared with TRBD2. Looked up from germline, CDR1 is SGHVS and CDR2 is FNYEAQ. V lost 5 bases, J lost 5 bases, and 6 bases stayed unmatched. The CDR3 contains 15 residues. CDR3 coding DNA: TGTGCCAGCAGCAACACCCTAGCGGGGGACAATGAGCAGTTCTTC. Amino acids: CASSNTLAGDNEQFF.

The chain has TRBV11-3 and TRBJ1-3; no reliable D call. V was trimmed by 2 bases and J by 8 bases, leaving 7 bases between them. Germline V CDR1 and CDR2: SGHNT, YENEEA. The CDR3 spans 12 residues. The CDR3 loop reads CASSLSPYTIYF. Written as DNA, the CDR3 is TGTGCCAGCAGCTTAAGTCCCTACACCATATATTTT.

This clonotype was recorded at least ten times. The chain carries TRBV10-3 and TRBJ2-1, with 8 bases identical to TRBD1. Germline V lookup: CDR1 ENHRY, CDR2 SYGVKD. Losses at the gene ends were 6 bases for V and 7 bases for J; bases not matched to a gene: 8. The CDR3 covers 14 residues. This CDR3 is CAISVRGLRNEQFF. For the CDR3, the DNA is TGTGCCATCAGCGTCAGGGGGCTCAGGAATGAGCAGTTCTTC.

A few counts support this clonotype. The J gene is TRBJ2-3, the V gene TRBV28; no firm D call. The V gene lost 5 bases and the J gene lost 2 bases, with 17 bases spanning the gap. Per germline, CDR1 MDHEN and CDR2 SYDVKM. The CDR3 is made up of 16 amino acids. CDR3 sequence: CASSPPPAPPTDTQYF. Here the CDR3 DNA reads TGTGCCAGCAGTCCACCCCCGGCACCACCCACAGATACGCAGTATTTT.